This T cell receptor beta chain was profiled in a study of Ad26.COV2.S vaccination and SARS-CoV-2 variants. Study-wide context: Donor was in the COV1001 Ad26.COV2.S trial arm.

Treatment of the sample: 15 to 20 received Ad26.COV2.S at low or high dose, single or two shots; about five received placebo; per-sample allocation not given. Sample collection was performed on day 63 after the first vaccine or placebo injection. Study-level findings and limits: Substantial breadth was reported for post-vaccination spike-specific CD8+ and CD4+ T cells. Vaccine recipients had higher spike-specific TCR breadth than placebo recipients.

Assay used: immunoSEQ multiplex PCR; TCRdb lists only in-frame clones, some missing. The data hold about 350,000 clones, with more than 75% observed a single time. As regards this clone: The antigen remains undetermined.

The CDR3 runs to 15 residues. V gave up 2 bases and J gave up 5 bases; unmatched junction bases: 7. Germline-derived CDR1 and CDR2 are MNHEY and SVGAGI. This receptor was obtained from a person between 18 and 59 years old who received the Ad26.COV2.S COVID-19 vaccine or a placebo. Sequencing used peripheral blood, obtained in a trial of Ad26.COV2.S vaccine versus placebo. The chain has TRBV6-5 and TRBJ2-5, with TRBD2 matching 8 bases. The DNA of the CDR3 is TGTGCCAGCAGTTACCCGGGAGGGGGGCTTGAGACCCAGTACTTC. It translates to CASSYPGGGLETQYF.